The 25 T cell receptor beta chains presented below share a single source sample, sequenced in a study of naive and memory T cell subsets. An equimolar mix of two oligonucleotides served as the beta constant-region primer for TRBC1 and TRBC2. MiXCR was run by TCRdb on the UMI-ligation and nested PCR reads, yielding one entry per CDR3 protein. In the table there are 150,000 or so distinct CDR3 sequences, about 15% of which are singletons. Sequences were obtained from naive CD4+ T cells from blood. These receptors were obtained from a human donor in good health.

V gene TRBV5-4 combines with J gene TRBJ2-6, with 7 bases identical to TRBD1. V trimming: 4 bases; J trimming: 0 bases; junction bases outside the gene matches: 10. Germline V lookup: CDR1 SGHNT, CDR2 YYREEE (reference sequence). This CDR3 is 18 amino acids long. The CDR3 loop is CASSRKTGAYSGANVLTF. The CDR3 region has the DNA TGTGCCAGCAGCCGAAAAACAGGGGCCTACTCTGGGGCCAACGTCCTGACTTTC.

This clonotype was seen a handful of times. The V call is TRBV10-3, the J call TRBJ2-2; D remains unclear. There are 16 residues in the CDR3. Germline-derived CDR1 and CDR2 are ENHRY and SYGVKD. The germline V and J ends were trimmed by 10 bases and 0 bases, with 18 bases remaining between them. The CDR3 sequence: CATKGGPDPNTGELFF. For the CDR3, the DNA is TGTGCCACCAAGGGCGGCCCGGACCCGAACACCGGGGAGCTGTTTTTT.

This clonotype was detected once. The CDR3 loop reads CASSWGNTDTQYF. CDR3 in DNA: TGTGCCAGCTCATGGGGAAACACAGATACGCAGTATTTT. The chain has TRBV18 and TRBJ2-3; D remains unclear. Trimming took off 5 bases at V and 2 bases at J, with 8 bases between the two ends. Germline V CDR1 and CDR2: KGHSH, LQKENI. This CDR3 comprises 13 residues.

A few counts support this clonotype. The rearrangement links TRBV11-2 to TRBJ2-5; 11 bases are a match to TRBD2. Trimming cost V 5 bases and J 2 bases; bases outside gene matches: 7. The CDR3 covers 16 residues. Looked up from germline, CDR1 is SGHAT and CDR2 is FQNNGV. For the CDR3, the DNA is TGTGCCAGCAGCGAAGGGACTAGCGGTCGTCAAGAGACCCAGTACTTC. Amino acids: CASSEGTSGRQETQYF.

This clonotype was recorded at least ten times. The chain carries TRBV12-3 or TRBV12-4 and TRBJ2-5; 7 bases map to TRBD1. The junction had 4 bases not matched to a gene; V was cut back by 4 bases and J by 2 bases. The CDR3 loop spans 14 amino acids. In DNA, the CDR3 is TGTGCCAGCAGTTCTCCGGGACAGCAAGAGACCCAGTACTTC. Translated, it gives CASSSPGQQETQYF.

The chain uses TRBV7-8 and TRBJ2-3; 7 nucleotides match TRBD2. CDR1 and CDR2 from the germline V gene are SGHVS and FQNEAQ. V lost 5 bases to trimming and J lost 6 bases; unmatched junction nucleotides: 17. The CDR3 has 17 amino acids. The CDR3 loop reads CASSPISAGVHVDTQYF. The CDR3 nucleotides are TGTGCCAGCAGCCCCATTTCCGCGGGAGTCCATGTGGATACGCAGTATTTT.

The chain recombines TRBV20-1 with TRBJ2-2; D perhaps matches TRBD2 (6 bases). The CDR3 has 16 residues. Trimming took off 1 base at V and 2 bases at J, with 14 bases between the two ends. CDR1 and CDR2 from the germline V gene are DFQATT and SNEGSKA (reference sequence). The CDR3 bases are TGCAGTGCTAGAGGATTAAGCGCGGGAAACACCGGGGAGCTGTTTTTT. Translating it yields CSARGLSAGNTGELFF.

The chain couples TRBV15 to TRBJ2-2; no firm D call. The CDR3 extends over 13 amino acids. Trimming stripped 1 base from V and 4 bases from J, with 4 bases between. Germline loops: CDR1 LNHNV, CDR2 YYDKDF (reference sequence). The CDR3 reads CATSRVGTGELFF. The DNA of the CDR3 is TGTGCCACCAGCAGAGTAGGCACCGGGGAGCTGTTTTTT.

This clonotype was counted only a few times. The chain carries TRBV20-1 and TRBJ1-2; no clear D gene. The CDR3 covers 11 residues. Germline lookup yields CDR1 DFQATT and CDR2 SNEGSKA (reference sequence). Trimming removed 7 bases at V and 8 bases at J, with 14 bases between. The CDR3 coding sequence is TGCAGTGTGTGGGTCAACGGGGGCTACACCTTC. Translating gives CSVWVNGGYTF.

The rearrangement uses TRBV29-1 and TRBJ2-7, with no clear D. The CDR3 spans 14 residues. The V end lost 4 bases, the J end lost 0 bases, and 13 bases lay between the germline ends. Germline CDR1 and CDR2: SQVTM and ANQGSEA. The DNA of the CDR3 is TGCAGCGTTGTTATGACGCTGAGCTCCTACGAGCAGTACTTC. Residues: CSVVMTLSSYEQYF.

The chain carries TRBV29-1 and TRBJ1-1; 8 bases agree with TRBD1. The V segment lost 6 bases and the J segment 2 bases; nucleotides outside the gene matches: 5. Germline V gene data show CDR1 as SQVTM and CDR2 as ANQGSEA. The CDR3 is 13 residues long. This chain's CDR3 is CSVGTGVNTEAFF. For the CDR3, the DNA is TGCAGCGTAGGGACAGGCGTTAACACTGAAGCTTTCTTT. The complete variable domain, with remaining parts taken from reference TRBV29-1 and TRBJ1-1, reads SAVISQKPSRDICQRGTSLTIQCQVDSQVTMMFWYRQQPGQSLTLIATANQGSEATYESGFVIDKFPISRPNLTFSTLTVSNMSPEDSSIYLCSVGTGVNTEAFFGQGTRLTVV.

This clonotype was observed many times. The chain couples TRBV6-5 to TRBJ2-5; the D gene is possibly TRBD2 (6 bases). The germline V and J ends were trimmed by 5 bases and 5 bases, with 9 bases remaining between them. CDR1 and CDR2 (germline): MNHEY, SVGAGI. The CDR3 is 12 amino acids. The CDR3 coding sequence is TGTGCCAGCAGTCGAGGAGGGGAGACCCAGTACTTC. Amino acids: CASSRGGETQYF.

At least ten counts were recorded for this clonotype. The chain recombines TRBV29-1 with TRBJ2-7, with 10 bases fitting TRBD1. CDR1 SQVTM and CDR2 ANQGSEA come from the germline V gene. The CDR3 sequence is 13 residues long. J gave up 2 bases and V 7 bases, and 5 bases lay outside the gene matches. Here the CDR3 DNA reads TGCAGCGGTGGGGGGACAGGGGCCTACGAGCAGTACTTC. The encoded protein is CSGGGTGAYEQYF.

The chain combines TRBV6-5 with TRBJ1-4; maybe TRBD1 (5 bases). The V gene lost 8 bases and the J gene lost 1 base, with 11 bases spanning the gap. The CDR3 contains 14 residues. Per the germline V gene, CDR1 is MNHEY and CDR2 is SVGAGI. CDR3 in amino acids: CASGMTVTNEKLFF. CDR3 sequence (DNA): TGTGCCAGCGGAATGACAGTAACTAATGAAAAACTGTTTTTT.

This clonotype was seen more than once but under ten times. The chain carries TRBV29-1 and TRBJ1-4; D unclear. The CDR3 has 13 amino acids. V lost 5 bases and J lost 7, with 14 bases in between. Germline V gene sequence: CDR1 SQVTM, CDR2 ANQGSEA. The CDR3 DNA sequence: TGCAGCGTTCAGATTGCGGCGGGTGAAAAACTGTTTTTT. Its translation is CSVQIAAGEKLFF.

J is TRBJ2-7 and V is TRBV6-2 or TRBV6-3, with D perhaps matching TRBD1 (5 bases). The CDR3 spans 15 residues. The germline gives CDR1 MNHEY, CDR2 SVGEGT. Trimming pared 8 bases from V and 2 bases from J, leaving 19 bases between. The CDR3 region is CASVETGSPTYEQYF. CDR3 nucleotides: TGTGCCAGCGTTGAAACAGGAAGCCCAACCTACGAGCAGTACTTC.

This clonotype was recorded a few times. The chain couples TRBV5-1 to TRBJ2-1; 7 nucleotides agree with TRBD1. Looked up from germline, CDR1 is SGHRS and CDR2 is YFSETQ. The trim removed 0 bases at V and 7 bases at J, leaving 13 bases unmatched. The CDR3 consists of 17 residues. The CDR3, as DNA: TGCGCCAGCAGCTTGGCCCGAGGTGTGACAGGGCTGAATGAGCAGTTCTTC. This sequence encodes CASSLARGVTGLNEQFF.

The gene calls are TRBV12-3 or TRBV12-4 and TRBJ2-1, with D hard to call. Trimming cost V 4 bases and J 8 bases, with 12 bases left between them. CDR3 length: 13 amino acids. This CDR3 is CASSYVGRDEQFF. For the CDR3, the DNA is TGTGCCAGCAGTTACGTGGGAAGGGATGAGCAGTTCTTC.

This clonotype was counted between two and nine times. This chain connects TRBV6-2 or TRBV6-3 to TRBJ2-7, with 13 bases identical to TRBD2. The J segment lost 5 bases and the V segment lost 4 bases, leaving 17 bases of the junction unmatched. CDR1 MNHEY and CDR2 SVGEGT come from the germline V gene. There are 19 residues in the CDR3. In nucleotides, the CDR3 is TGTGCCAGCAGTTCAGATCTCATAGGACTAGCGGGAGATACCGACGAGCAGTACTTC. It specifies CASSSDLIGLAGDTDEQYF.

The rearrangement joins TRBV12-3 or TRBV12-4 to TRBJ2-7; D is ambiguous. This CDR3 region has 15 residues. V was shortened by 1 base and J by 2 bases, with 12 bases between the two germline ends. The CDR3 region has the DNA TGTGCCAGCAGTTTAGGTGTGGTGTCGGCCTACGAGCAGTACTTC. It yields the protein CASSLGVVSAYEQYF.

This clonotype was seen once. V is TRBV20-1 and J is TRBJ2-7, with 8 nucleotides matching TRBD2. V shed 0 bases, J shed 0 bases, and the junction held 4 bases outside the gene matches. The CDR3 is 15 residues long. CDR1 and CDR2 from the germline V gene are DFQATT and SNEGSKA (reference sequence). CDR3 in DNA: TGCAGTGCTAGAGAAGGGAGCGGGAGCTCCTACGAGCAGTACTTC. It translates to CSAREGSGSSYEQYF.

This sequence joins TRBV7-6 and TRBJ2-1; 10 bases line up with TRBD2. CDR1 SGHVS and CDR2 FNYEAQ come from the germline V gene. Losses at the gene ends were 5 bases for V and 2 bases for J; bases not matched to a gene: 9. The length of the CDR3 is 17 residues. In nucleotides, the CDR3 is TGTGCCAGCAGCGCACGGACTAGCGGAAATACCTACAATGAGCAGTTCTTC. It yields the protein CASSARTSGNTYNEQFF.

The J gene is TRBJ2-4, the V gene TRBV19; D is uncertain. The V gene's germline CDR1 is LNHDA and CDR2 SQIVND (reference sequence). This CDR3 is 15 amino acids long. Trimming stripped 3 bases from V and 0 bases from J, with 9 bases between. Written as DNA, the CDR3 is TGTGCCAGTAGTATCATGAGCCTAGCCAAAAACATTCAGTACTTC. It encodes CASSIMSLAKNIQYF.

This clonotype was seen more than once but under ten times. The chain is built from TRBV9 and TRBJ2-2, with D possibly being TRBD2 (7 bases). V lost 3 bases, J lost 6 bases, and 18 bases lay in between. This CDR3 has 16 amino acids. Per germline, CDR1 SGDLS and CDR2 YYNGEE. The CDR3 DNA sequence: TGTGCCAGCAGCGAGGGGGGGCCCCTTCTTCCCGGGGAGCTGTTTTTT. As protein: CASSEGGPLLPGELFF.

This clonotype was counted ten times or more. The gene calls are TRBV7-9 and TRBJ2-7, with 10 bases that match TRBD1. After removal of 0 bases from V and 9 bases from J, the junction contained 2 bases not matched to a gene. CDR1 and CDR2 from the germline V gene are SEHNR and FQNEAQ (reference sequence). The CDR3 extends over 13 amino acids. CDR3 in DNA: TGTGCCAGCAGCTTAGCGACAGGGGGCGCGCAGTACTTC. Residues: CASSLATGGAQYF.